Each of the 29 T cell receptor beta chains below was sequenced from the same sample in a study of T cell clonality in common variable immunodeficiency. Libraries were prepared by immunoSEQ multiplex PCR; TCRdb keeps only in-frame clonotypes and omits some of them. Reported are 35,000 to 50,000 clones, none seen only once; the ten largest carry over 1.3%. The specimen sequenced was peripheral blood mononuclear cells. These receptors were taken from a person between 18 and 75 years old in good health.

This clone came up a few times. The read stops 3 residues short of the end of the CDR3; the missing end is completed from the germline J gene. V gene TRBV19 combines with J gene TRBJ2-3; possible D gene TRBD2, 5 bases. The CDR3 length is 16 residues. Germline values: CDR1 LNHDA, CDR2 SQIVND (reference sequence). Trimming pared 3 bases from V and 1 base from J, leaving 14 bases between. Partial CDR3 DNA: TGTGCCAGTAGTATTTCTGGCGGGCGCGGCACAGATACG. Amino acids: CASSISGGRGTDT. The entire CDR3 is CASSISGGRGTDTQYF.

This clone was counted at least ten times. The CDR3 DNA, read in part, is TGCGCCAGCAGCTTGGTGGGGGGCTCTGGAAACACC. This codes for CASSLVGGSGNT. The complete CDR3 reads CASSLVGGSGNTIYF. V and J are TRBV5-1 and TRBJ1-3, with D perhaps TRBD1 (5 bases). The CDR3 extends 3 residues past the end of the read, so its final part is completed from the germline J gene. The CDR3 contains 15 residues. The germline gives CDR1 SGHRS, CDR2 YFSETQ. Trimming shortened V by 0 bases and J by 0 bases, and 7 bases separated the two germline ends.

This clone was seen repeatedly, ten times or more. The read is 3 residues too short to cover the CDR3 end, so that end is filled in from the germline J gene. V and J are TRBV29-1 and TRBJ1-6, with a tentative D call TRBD1 (5 bases). Germline assignment: CDR1 SQVTM and CDR2 ANQGSEA. V shed 5 bases and J shed 5 bases, with 13 bases lying between them. CDR3 length equals 14 residues. CDR3 DNA (partial): TGCAGCGTTTCCGGGGGGAGGGATAATTCACCC. It yields the protein CSVSGGRDNSP. The CDR3, in full, reads CSVSGGRDNSPLHF.

A word on this clone: The CDR3 end is not reached by the read, which stops 3 residues before it; the germline J gene fills it in. The chain employs TRBV7-2 and TRBJ1-5; TRBD1 might be the D (6 bases). This CDR3 spans 15 amino acids. CDR1 and CDR2 (germline): SGHTA, FQGNSA. V was pared by 1 base and J by 5 bases, with 12 bases between. The covered CDR3 bases are TGTGCCAGCAGCTTAGTAACAGGGTTTGATCAGCCC. It is translated as CASSLVTGFDQP. The whole CDR3 reads CASSLVTGFDQPQHF.

This clone was detected ten times or more. The missing CDR3 end, 3 residues past where the read stops, is filled in from the germline J gene. The chain links TRBV6-2 or TRBV6-3 to TRBJ2-3; tentative D call: TRBD1 (6 bases). Trimming removed 7 bases from V and 6 bases from J, with 14 bases in between. Germline lookup yields CDR1 MNHEY and CDR2 SVGEGT. The CDR3 extends over 13 amino acids. The CDR3 region is CASKQGSSDTQYF. The CDR3 DNA, read in part, is TGTGCCAGCAAACAGGGTAGTTCCGATACG.

In the case of this clone: The read is 3 residues too short to cover the CDR3 end, so that end is filled in from the germline J gene. The genes are TRBV7-4 and TRBJ1-2; 8 nucleotides agree with TRBD1. CDR3 length: 16 amino acids. In germline, CDR1 is SGHVT, CDR2 SQSDAQ. This chain's CDR3 is CASSLVRQGSSYDYTF. The DNA read from the CDR3 is TGTGCCAGCAGCTTGGTAAGACAGGGGTCGTCCTACGAC.

This clone was recorded many times. The read comes to an end 3 residues before the CDR3 does, leaving the germline J gene to fill in the end. This chain connects TRBV28 to TRBJ2-3, with TRBD1 identical over 7 bases. Germline V gene sequence: CDR1 MDHEN, CDR2 SYDVKM. The CDR3 runs 14 residues. J lost 0 bases, V lost 9 bases, and 6 bases had no gene match. Partial CDR3 DNA: TGTGCCAGTGGGGGACAGCATAGCACAGATACG. This sequence encodes CASGGQHSTDT. The whole CDR3 protein is CASGGQHSTDTQYF.

This clone has a count of ten or more. The read ends 3 residues before the CDR3 terminus; that terminus is restored from the germline J gene. The rearrangement uses TRBV7-2 and TRBJ1-1; D is ambiguous. The CDR3 runs to 14 residues. V lost 3 bases to trimming and J lost 0 bases, with 8 bases between them. Per germline, CDR1 SGHTA and CDR2 FQGNSA. CDR3 DNA, as far as it was read: TGTGCCAGCAGCTTGCAACATATGAACACTGAA. Amino acids: CASSLQHMNTE. From start to end, the CDR3 is CASSLQHMNTEAFF.

This clone was detected ten times or more. The junction departs from germline at one end; a sequencing error may be responsible. The DNA ends 3 residues before the CDR3 does, and the rest of the CDR3 is filled in from the germline J gene. J is TRBJ1-4 and V is TRBV4-2; D perhaps matches TRBD1 (5 bases). CDR1 LGHNA and CDR2 YNFKEQ come from the germline V gene. The CDR3 has 15 residues. The sequenced CDR3 bases are TGCGCCAGCAGCCAAGTGAGATCTGGGGCCAACGTA. Amino acids: CASSQVRSGANV. The CDR3, in full, reads CASSQVRSGANVLFF.

In this sample, this clone turned up many times. The CDR3 extends 3 residues past the end of the read, so its final part is completed from the germline J gene. The rearrangement uses TRBV5-4 and TRBJ2-3; D ambiguous. CDR1 and CDR2 (germline): SGHNT, YYREEE (reference sequence). Trimming took off 0 bases at V and 1 base at J, with 3 bases between the two ends. The CDR3 runs to 13 residues. The DNA read from the CDR3 is TGTGCCAGCAGCTTGGAGGGCACAGATACG. Its translation: CASSLEGTDT. The whole CDR3 sequence is CASSLEGTDTQYF. The variable domain in full, with the rest retrieved from reference TRBV5-4 and TRBJ2-3, is ETGVTQSPTHLIKTRGQQVTLRCSSQSGHNTVSWYQQALGQGPQFIFQYYREEENGRGNFPPRFSGLQFPNYSSELNVNALELDDSALYLCASSLEGTDTQYFGPGTRLTVL.

About this clone: The read halts 3 residues ahead of the CDR3 end, with the missing end drawn from the germline J gene. The chain has TRBV5-1 and TRBJ1-3, with D possibly matching TRBD1 (6 bases). V was trimmed by 0 bases and J by 8 bases, leaving 12 bases between them. CDR3 length equals 14 residues. Germline V lookup: CDR1 SGHRS, CDR2 YFSETQ. Incomplete CDR3 DNA: TGCGCCAGCAGCTTGGACAGGGTAGGAGACACC. As protein: CASSLDRVGDT. Given in full, the CDR3 is CASSLDRVGDTIYF. Complete variable domain (other parts from reference TRBV5-1 and TRBJ1-3): KAGVTQTPRYLIKTRGQQVTLSCSPISGHRSVSWYQQTPGQGLQFLFEYFSETQRNKGNFPGRFSGRQFSNSRSEMNVSTLELGDSALYLCASSLDRVGDTIYFGEGSWLTVV.

This clone was seen repeatedly, ten times or more. The CDR3 protein is CAWNRGQEYEQYF. CDR3 bases read: TGTGCCTGGAATAGGGGACAAGAATACGAG. The chain recombines TRBV30 with TRBJ2-7, with D possibly being TRBD1 (6 bases). The read ends 3 residues shy of where the CDR3 ends; the end is completed using the germline J gene. The CDR3 loop spans 13 amino acids. Germline lookup yields CDR1 GTSNPN and CDR2 SVGIG (reference sequence). Trimming removed 4 bases at V and 4 bases at J, with 14 bases between.

This clone was seen at least ten times. With the read ending 3 residues before the CDR3 end, the germline J gene is used to fill in that end. The rearrangement uses TRBV2 and TRBJ1-1; no definite D call. CDR1 and CDR2 (germline): SNHLY, FYNNEI. The CDR3 has 11 residues. V lost 7 bases, J lost 5 bases, and 8 bases lay in between. The CDR3 DNA, read in part, is TGTGCCAGCAATACCCGGACTGAA. Translated, it gives CASNTRTE. The full CDR3 sequence reads CASNTRTEAFF. Full variable domain (remainder filled in from reference TRBV2 and TRBJ1-1): EPEVTQTPSHQVTQMGQEVILRCVPISNHLYFYWYRQILGQKVEFLVSFYNNEISEKSEIFDDQFSVERPDGSNFTLKIRSTKLEDSAMYFCASNTRTEAFFGQGTRLTVV.

At least ten counts were recorded for this clone. The sequenced part of the CDR3 DNA is TGTGCCAGCAGCCGAGGCGCGGACCGCCTAGGGGGTGAG. It codes for CASSRGADRLGGE. The whole CDR3 sequence reads CASSRGADRLGGEQFF. V usage is TRBV7-3 and J usage is TRBJ2-1; weak D call: TRBD1 (6 bases). The CDR3 end falls 3 residues outside the read, so it is completed with the germline J gene. V lost 5 bases and J lost 9, with 23 bases in between. Germline loops: CDR1 SGHTA, CDR2 FQGTGA. This CDR3 has 16 amino acids.

This clone was observed many times. Read data end 3 residues before the CDR3 end; the end is taken from the germline J gene. The genes are TRBV11-2 and TRBJ2-3; D is perhaps TRBD2 (5 bases). Trimming left V 5 bases short and J 1 base short, with 10 bases between. Germline V gene data show CDR1 as SGHAT and CDR2 as FQNNGV. CDR3 length: 14 amino acids. CDR3 region: CASSDYIRTDTQYF. CDR3 bases read: TGTGCCAGCAGCGACTACATACGCACAGATACG.

This clone was recorded many times. The read stops 3 residues short of the end of the CDR3; the missing end is completed from the germline J gene. The rearrangement uses TRBV13 and TRBJ2-6; TRBD1 aligns across 7 bases. After removal of 6 bases from V and 1 base from J, the junction contained 3 bases not matched to a gene. The germline V gene has CDR1 PRHDT and CDR2 FYEKMQ (reference sequence). This CDR3 region has 15 residues. Incomplete CDR3 DNA: TGTGCCAGCAGTCGACAGGGATCTGGGGCCAACGTC. Translating it yields CASSRQGSGANV. The complete CDR3 protein is CASSRQGSGANVLTF.

This clone showed up many times. The CDR3 end falls 3 residues outside the read, so it is completed with the germline J gene. The chain recombines TRBV5-4 with TRBJ2-5; D might be TRBD1 or TRBD2, each matching 7 bases. Germline lookup yields CDR1 SGHNT and CDR2 YYREEE (reference sequence). The CDR3 is 15 residues long. V lost 0 bases to trimming and J lost 5 bases, with 14 bases between them. Incomplete CDR3 DNA: TGTGCCAGCAGCTTGGTGGGAGGGGGCCGTGAGACC. Translation: CASSLVGGGRET. From start to end, the CDR3 is CASSLVGGGRETQYF.

Ten or more counts support this clone. Sequencing ends 3 residues short of the CDR3 end; the germline J gene provides the rest. This chain joins TRBV7-2 and TRBJ2-2; 7 bases align to TRBD1. The CDR3 is 13 amino acids. After removal of 4 bases from V and 9 bases from J, the junction contained 5 bases not matched to a gene. Germline CDR1 reads SGHTA; CDR2 reads FQGNSA. The CDR3 reads CASSSTGVRELFF. The CDR3 bases that were read are TGTGCCAGCAGCTCCACAGGGGTCCGGGAG.

This clone turned up a few times. The read ends 3 residues early relative to the CDR3; the germline J gene fills the gap. The chain uses TRBV18 and TRBJ1-1; 7 bases are shared with TRBD1. The CDR3 runs to 13 residues. Germline CDR1 reads KGHSH; CDR2 reads LQKENI. Losses at the gene ends were 4 bases for V and 7 bases for J; bases not matched to a gene: 6. CDR3 sequence reads: CASSQKWDSEAFF. The covered CDR3 bases are TGTGCCAGCTCACAAAAATGGGACAGTGAA.

This clone was counted many times. The read stops 3 residues short of the end of the CDR3; the missing end is completed from the germline J gene. The V gene is TRBV20-1, the J gene TRBJ1-5, with a possible D match to TRBD1 (5 bases). V was cut by 6 bases and J by 3 bases, with 9 bases left in between. CDR3 length: 12 residues. Germline V lookup: CDR1 DFQATT, CDR2 SNEGSKA (reference sequence). The CDR3 loop reads CSAEGNNQPQHF. The sequenced CDR3 bases are TGCAGTGCAGAGGGGAACAATCAGCCC.

At least ten counts were recorded for this clone. CDR3 sequence: CASSPRPESGTGELFF. Incomplete CDR3 DNA: TGTGCCAGCTCACCACGCCCCGAGTCAGGGACCGGGGAG. The chain combines TRBV18 with TRBJ2-2; possibly TRBD1 for D (5 bases). The read stops 3 residues short of the end of the CDR3; the missing end is completed from the germline J gene. The V gene lost 1 base and the J gene lost 5 bases, with 14 bases spanning the gap. CDR1 and CDR2 (germline): KGHSH, LQKENI. CDR3 size: 16 residues.

In the case of this clone: The read falls 3 residues short of the CDR3 end, and the missing part is taken from the germline J gene. The chain carries TRBV30 and TRBJ1-2; D may be TRBD1 (5 bases). The CDR3 consists of 13 residues. Per germline, CDR1 GTSNPN and CDR2 SVGIG (reference sequence). Here the CDR3 reads CAWRAGGMLDYTF. The CDR3 DNA, read in part, is TGTGCCTGGAGAGCGGGGGGGATGCTCGAC. The full variable domain, completed using reference TRBV30 and TRBJ1-2, is SQTIHQWPATLVQPVGSPLSLECTVEGTSNPNLYWYRQAAGRGLQLLFYSVGIGQISSEVPQNLSASRPQDRQFILSSKKLLLSDSGFYLCAWRAGGMLDYTFGSGTRLTVV.

This clone was seen many times. The DNA ends 3 residues before the CDR3 does, and the rest of the CDR3 is filled in from the germline J gene. This chain connects TRBV30 to TRBJ1-2, with a possible D match to TRBD1 (6 bases). Germline CDR1 reads GTSNPN; CDR2 reads SVGIG (reference sequence). CDR3 length: 13 residues. The CDR3 sequence: CASFVGGAQGYTF. Partial CDR3 DNA: TGTGCCTCTTTTGTGGGGGGGGCGCAGGGC.

This clone was counted ten times or more. CDR3 DNA, as far as it was read: TGTGCCAGCAGTGGGGGGACTAGCGTCATCACAGATACG. As protein: CASSGGTSVITDT. The whole CDR3 sequence is CASSGGTSVITDTQYF. The chain joins TRBV2 to TRBJ2-3; 10 bases match TRBD2. The read falls 3 residues short of the CDR3 end, and the missing part is taken from the germline J gene. Germline CDR1 is SNHLY and CDR2 is FYNNEI. This CDR3 comprises 16 residues. With 4 bases clipped from V and 2 bases from J, the junction kept 6 bases outside the gene matches.

This clone was counted many times. The read ends 3 residues early relative to the CDR3; the germline J gene fills the gap. V and J are TRBV2 and TRBJ2-5; 9 bases are a match to TRBD1. CDR3 length: 15 amino acids. CDR1 is SNHLY and CDR2 is FYNNEI in the germline V gene. V dropped 7 bases and J dropped 4; count of bases not matched to a gene: 10. This chain's CDR3 is CASTLGQGYRETQYF. The covered CDR3 bases are TGTGCCAGCACCTTGGGACAGGGTTATCGAGAGACC.

At least ten counts were recorded for this clone. The CDR3 end lies 3 residues beyond the end of the read and is filled in from the germline J gene. This rearrangement joins TRBV20-1 to TRBJ2-6; TRBD1 matches at 11 bases. Germline V lookup: CDR1 DFQATT, CDR2 SNEGSKA (reference sequence). V dropped 0 bases and J dropped 0; count of bases not matched to a gene: 1. The CDR3 is made up of 17 amino acids. This chain's CDR3 is CSARDGTGGSGANVLTF. The covered CDR3 bases are TGCAGTGCTAGAGACGGGACAGGGGGCTCTGGGGCCAACGTC.

This clone was found many times. The read terminates 3 residues ahead of where the CDR3 ends, so the germline J gene completes it. This chain links TRBV5-1 with TRBJ1-5; 10 bases map to TRBD1. The germline V gene encodes CDR1 SGHRS and CDR2 YFSETQ. This CDR3 contains 15 residues. V dropped 8 bases and J dropped 0; count of bases not matched to a gene: 5. CDR3 residues: CASRQGADSNQPQHF. The CDR3 bases that were read are TGCGCCAGTAGACAGGGGGCAGATAGCAATCAGCCC.

This clone was counted at least ten times. The missing CDR3 end, 3 residues past where the read stops, is filled in from the germline J gene. The chain links TRBV9 to TRBJ2-5; 7 bases are shared with TRBD2. The V segment lost 3 bases and the J segment 5 bases; nucleotides outside the gene matches: 10. The germline gives CDR1 SGDLS, CDR2 YYNGEE. The CDR3 has 15 amino acids. This CDR3 is CASSGWGEGQETQYF. CDR3 DNA (partial): TGTGCCAGCAGCGGCTGGGGGGAGGGTCAGGAGACC.

The table lists this clone with many counts. The read falls 3 residues short of the CDR3 end, and the missing part is taken from the germline J gene. V and J are TRBV5-1 and TRBJ2-2; 9 bases map to TRBD1. The CDR3 contains 15 residues. Germline CDR1 reads SGHRS; CDR2 reads YFSETQ. The J segment lost 5 bases and the V segment lost 4 bases, leaving 6 bases of the junction unmatched. The CDR3 region is CASSTNRGRTGELFF. The covered CDR3 bases are TGCGCCAGCAGCACCAACAGGGGGCGGACCGGGGAG.